A selection of T cell receptor beta chains follows, all from one sample in a study of T cell repertoires in cytomegalovirus infection. No antigen has been assigned to these receptors. MiXCR, run by TCRdb on the reads, gives a single entry per CDR3 protein. The repertoire holds some 800,000 distinct CDR3 sequences, just under 30% seen once, with approximately 14% in the top ten. The input for sequencing was cultured CD8+ T cells from PBMCs, taken from culture after CMV antigen stimulation. Receptor source: a human donor in good health (CMV status not recorded). Some clones in this sample may be carry-over from other donors' samples. Each CDR3 is given with its conserved first and last residue. Fields, in order: clone size, J gene, V gene, D gene, CDR3 protein, CDR3 DNA. A D gene is named only where the DNA matches it firmly. Part of the rows lack a size; the others show once, few, many or a class for expanded clones.

abundance: NA
j_gene: TRBJ2-1
v_gene: TRBV7-9
d_gene: NA
CDR3aa: CASSSKQGGYNEQFF
CDR3nt: TGTGCCAGCAGCTCCAAACAGGGAGGTTACAATGAGCAGTTCTTC

abundance: few
j_gene: TRBJ1-4
v_gene: TRBV5-6
d_gene: NA
CDR3aa: CASSLGTPDEKLFF
CDR3nt: TGTGCCAGCAGCTTGGGGACACCCGATGAAAAACTGTTTTTT

abundance: NA
j_gene: TRBJ2-7
v_gene: TRBV10-3
d_gene: NA
CDR3aa: CATLQGSSYEQYF
CDR3nt: TGTGCCACCTTACAGGGTAGCTCCTACGAGCAGTACTTC

abundance: few
j_gene: TRBJ1-5
v_gene: TRBV6-6
d_gene: NA
CDR3aa: CASSYVRGSNQPQHF
CDR3nt: TGTGCCAGCAGTTACGTTAGGGGTTCTAATCAGCCCCAGCATTTT

abundance: once
j_gene: TRBJ1-3
v_gene: TRBV7-4
d_gene: NA
CDR3aa: CASSLARDPGNTIYF
CDR3nt: TGTGCCAGCAGCTTAGCGCGCGATCCTGGAAACACCATATATTTT

abundance: NA
j_gene: TRBJ1-3
v_gene: TRBV29-1
d_gene: NA
CDR3aa: CSVLTTGRIGNTIYF
CDR3nt: TGCAGCGTTCTTACCACAGGGCGCATAGGAAACACCATATATTTT

abundance: few
j_gene: TRBJ2-4
v_gene: TRBV6-2/TRBV6-3
d_gene: TRBD2
CDR3aa: CASSPVGTSDIQYF
CDR3nt: TGTGCCAGCAGTCCCGTCGGGACTAGCGACATTCAGTACTTC

abundance: NA
j_gene: TRBJ2-1
v_gene: TRBV10-3
d_gene: TRBD1
CDR3aa: CAISERDRDLGEQFF
CDR3nt: TGTGCCATCAGTGAGAGGGACAGGGACCTCGGGGAGCAGTTCTTC

abundance: NA
j_gene: TRBJ1-2
v_gene: TRBV29-1
d_gene: NA
CDR3aa: CSVEEFGKNRAGSDGYTF
CDR3nt: TGCAGCGTTGAAGAATTTGGGAAAAACAGGGCAGGTTCGGATGGCTACACCTTC

abundance: few
j_gene: TRBJ2-1
v_gene: TRBV7-6
d_gene: NA
CDR3aa: CASSLYGGLNEQFF
CDR3nt: TGTGCCAGCAGCTTATACGGGGGGCTGAATGAGCAGTTCTTC

abundance: many
j_gene: TRBJ2-1
v_gene: TRBV7-8
d_gene: TRBD2
CDR3aa: CASSSYLEGLAGEGNEQFF
CDR3nt: TGTGCCAGCAGCTCCTACTTAGAGGGACTAGCGGGGGAAGGCAATGAGCAGTTCTTC

abundance: NA
j_gene: TRBJ2-1
v_gene: TRBV6-2/TRBV6-3
d_gene: NA
CDR3aa: CASSRSGTHSYNEQFF
CDR3nt: TGTGCCAGCAGTCGCTCCGGGACGCACTCCTACAATGAGCAGTTCTTC

abundance: few
j_gene: TRBJ2-3
v_gene: TRBV6-1
d_gene: TRBD1
CDR3aa: CASSDRTGAPLTQYF
CDR3nt: TGTGCCAGCAGTGATAGGACAGGCGCCCCTCTTACGCAGTATTTT

abundance: many
j_gene: TRBJ2-7
v_gene: TRBV7-9
d_gene: NA
CDR3aa: CASSLVQGDSYEQYF
CDR3nt: TGTGCCAGCAGCTTAGTGCAGGGAGATTCCTACGAGCAGTACTTC

abundance: NA
j_gene: TRBJ1-1
v_gene: TRBV4-1
d_gene: NA
CDR3aa: CASSHPLNEWTEAFF
CDR3nt: TGCGCCAGCAGCCATCCTTTGAATGAATGGACTGAAGCTTTCTTT

abundance: NA
j_gene: TRBJ2-1
v_gene: TRBV3-1
d_gene: TRBD2
CDR3aa: CASGPAGGVDEQFF
CDR3nt: TGTGCCAGCGGACCAGCGGGAGGAGTCGATGAGCAGTTCTTC

abundance: few
j_gene: TRBJ1-1
v_gene: TRBV5-1
d_gene: NA
CDR3aa: CASSLSNPGPVGTEAFF
CDR3nt: TGCGCCAGCAGCTTGTCAAATCCGGGACCGGTTGGCACTGAAGCTTTCTTT

abundance: NA
j_gene: TRBJ1-1
v_gene: TRBV29-1
d_gene: NA
CDR3aa: CSVDSGSNLLNTEAFF
CDR3nt: TGCAGCGTTGACTCAGGGTCGAATCTGTTGAACACTGAAGCTTTCTTT

abundance: few
j_gene: TRBJ2-7
v_gene: TRBV7-8
d_gene: TRBD1
CDR3aa: CASSVDRSPSYEQYF
CDR3nt: TGTGCCAGCAGCGTGGACAGGTCGCCATCCTACGAGCAGTACTTC

abundance: few
j_gene: TRBJ2-3
v_gene: TRBV12-3/TRBV12-4
d_gene: NA
CDR3aa: CASRSWGAEDTQYF
CDR3nt: TGTGCCAGCAGGTCGTGGGGGGCCGAAGATACGCAGTATTTT

abundance: NA
j_gene: TRBJ2-2
v_gene: TRBV19
d_gene: TRBD2
CDR3aa: CASSAAGGPTGELFF
CDR3nt: TGTGCCAGTAGTGCAGCGGGGGGGCCCACCGGGGAGCTGTTTTTT

abundance: NA
j_gene: TRBJ2-1
v_gene: TRBV29-1
d_gene: NA
CDR3aa: CSVDGGREQFF
CDR3nt: TGCAGCGTTGACGGGGGTCGGGAGCAGTTCTTC

abundance: NA
j_gene: TRBJ1-1
v_gene: TRBV5-1
d_gene: TRBD1
CDR3aa: CANSSGQGATEAFF
CDR3nt: TGCGCCAACAGCTCGGGACAGGGGGCGACTGAAGCTTTCTTT

abundance: many
j_gene: TRBJ2-7
v_gene: TRBV12-3/TRBV12-4
d_gene: NA
CDR3aa: CASSLREAYEQYF
CDR3nt: TGTGCCAGCAGTTTAAGGGAAGCCTACGAGCAGTACTTC

abundance: NA
j_gene: TRBJ2-1
v_gene: TRBV7-6
d_gene: NA
CDR3aa: CASSLTEPGHSYNEQFF
CDR3nt: TGTGCCAGCAGCTTAACCGAGCCGGGCCATTCCTACAATGAGCAGTTCTTC

abundance: NA
j_gene: TRBJ1-6
v_gene: TRBV4-1
d_gene: NA
CDR3aa: CASSQEGRPWNSPLHF
CDR3nt: TGCGCCAGCAGCCAAGAAGGGCGCCCCTGGAATTCACCCCTCCACTTT

abundance: few
j_gene: TRBJ1-1
v_gene: TRBV7-8
d_gene: NA
CDR3aa: CASSWADPVFGAFF
CDR3nt: TGTGCCAGCAGCTGGGCGGACCCGGTATTTGGAGCTTTCTTT

abundance: NA
j_gene: TRBJ1-1
v_gene: TRBV7-6
d_gene: NA
CDR3aa: CASSLVDAGREAFF
CDR3nt: TGTGCCAGCAGCTTAGTCGACGCGGGACGGGAAGCTTTCTTT

abundance: NA
j_gene: TRBJ2-7
v_gene: TRBV6-1
d_gene: TRBD2
CDR3aa: CASALIPGGLGDEQYF
CDR3nt: TGTGCCAGCGCCCTGATCCCGGGGGGATTAGGCGACGAGCAGTACTTC

abundance: NA
j_gene: TRBJ1-1
v_gene: TRBV6-1
d_gene: TRBD1
CDR3aa: CASWTGRDTEAFF
CDR3nt: TGTGCCAGCTGGACAGGGCGGGACACTGAAGCTTTCTTT

abundance: NA
j_gene: TRBJ2-3
v_gene: TRBV27
d_gene: TRBD2
CDR3aa: CASRLPGLATDTQYF
CDR3nt: TGTGCCAGCAGGCTCCCGGGACTAGCAACAGATACGCAGTATTTT

abundance: few
j_gene: TRBJ1-1
v_gene: TRBV27
d_gene: NA
CDR3aa: CASSFHQGWTEAFF
CDR3nt: TGTGCCAGCAGTTTTCACCAGGGTTGGACTGAAGCTTTCTTT

abundance: few
j_gene: TRBJ1-6
v_gene: TRBV4-1
d_gene: NA
CDR3aa: CASRQSWGNDSPLHF
CDR3nt: TGCGCCAGCAGACAGAGCTGGGGGAATGATTCACCCCTCCACTTT

abundance: NA
j_gene: TRBJ1-1
v_gene: TRBV6-5
d_gene: TRBD1
CDR3aa: CASRRTQGAGTEAFF
CDR3nt: TGTGCCAGCAGGCGTACACAGGGGGCGGGCACTGAAGCTTTCTTT

abundance: many
j_gene: TRBJ1-6
v_gene: TRBV7-6
d_gene: NA
CDR3aa: CASSLAPLTSKGSPLHF
CDR3nt: TGTGCCAGCAGCTTAGCTCCTCTGACTTCGAAGGGTTCACCCCTCCACTTT

abundance: once
j_gene: TRBJ1-5
v_gene: TRBV2
d_gene: NA
CDR3aa: CASGSPEANQPQHF
CDR3nt: TGTGCCAGCGGGAGCCCCGAGGCGAATCAGCCCCAGCATTTT

abundance: many
j_gene: TRBJ2-5
v_gene: TRBV5-4
d_gene: TRBD1
CDR3aa: CASSLEGGAEETQYF
CDR3nt: TGTGCCAGCAGCTTGGAAGGGGGCGCGGAAGAGACCCAGTACTTC

abundance: many
j_gene: TRBJ1-5
v_gene: TRBV7-8
d_gene: NA
CDR3aa: CASSPTGLSQPQHF
CDR3nt: TGTGCCAGCAGTCCTACAGGGCTCTCTCAGCCCCAGCATTTT

abundance: NA
j_gene: TRBJ1-1
v_gene: TRBV4-1
d_gene: NA
CDR3aa: CASSQLRGTEAFF
CDR3nt: TGCGCCAGCAGCCAACTACGGGGAACTGAAGCTTTCTTT

abundance: NA
j_gene: TRBJ2-5
v_gene: TRBV13
d_gene: NA
CDR3aa: CASSFSTNQETQYF
CDR3nt: TGTGCCAGCAGCTTTTCGACTAACCAAGAGACCCAGTACTTC

abundance: many
j_gene: TRBJ2-1
v_gene: TRBV7-2
d_gene: NA
CDR3aa: CASSPAGWYNEQFF
CDR3nt: TGTGCCAGCAGCCCCGCGGGGTGGTACAATGAGCAGTTCTTC

abundance: many
j_gene: TRBJ2-6
v_gene: TRBV6-1
d_gene: NA
CDR3aa: CASIGGGANVLTF
CDR3nt: TGTGCCAGCATCGGGGGTGGGGCCAACGTCCTGACTTTC

abundance: many
j_gene: TRBJ1-2
v_gene: TRBV12-3/TRBV12-4
d_gene: TRBD1
CDR3aa: CASRETGSLGGYTF
CDR3nt: TGTGCCAGCAGGGAGACAGGGAGTCTCGGCGGCTACACCTTC

abundance: few
j_gene: TRBJ1-1
v_gene: TRBV25-1
d_gene: TRBD1
CDR3aa: CASSDRRGLGTEAFF
CDR3nt: TGTGCCAGCAGTGACCGCAGGGGGCTAGGGACTGAAGCTTTCTTT